This TCR beta chain comes out of a study of T cells after yellow fever vaccination. Broader study findings: Secondary responses were weaker yet peaked faster, day 5 versus 15. Clonotypes shared by both compartments, CD4 and CD8, made up a small share.

5'RACE template switching added a universal primer site and UMIs to TCR cDNA. Each CDR3 protein is one row after TCRdb ran MiXCR on the 5' RACE reads. The sample contains nearly 45,000 distinct CDR3 sequences, roughly 6.4% of which appear only once. V gave up 6 bases and J gave up 5 bases; unmatched junction bases: 6. The germline CDR1 and CDR2 sequences are MNHEY and SMNVEV (reference sequence). The CDR3 extends over 14 amino acids. The V and J genes are TRBV27 and TRBJ2-2, with 7 bases aligning to TRBD1. The sequences come from CD8+ T cells not binding an NS4B(214-222) dextramer, sorted from PBMCs, collected 45 days after the yellow fever booster vaccination. The TCR originated in a man younger than 45 who received the YFV17D yellow fever vaccine. CDR3 in amino acids: CASSQGVRTGELFF. The CDR3 DNA reads TGTGCCAGCAGCCAGGGGGTGAGGACCGGGGAGCTGTTTTTT.